This is a list of T cell receptor beta chains from one sample in a study of blood T cell repertoires in COVID-19. Data came from immunoSEQ multiplex PCR; TCRdb stores just in-frame clones and leaves some out. The table has 300,000 to 400,000 clones, about nine tenths seen once. Sample: peripheral blood. All receptors come from a woman in her 70s with COVID-19, enrolled during active disease. The CDR3 runs from the conserved cysteine through the conserved F or W. Each record gives: D gene, J gene, V gene, clone size, CDR3 DNA, CDR3 protein. The D gene is left open where the match is weak. Clone size is shown for a subset of rows, as once, few, many or a class of expanded clone.

>.|TRBJ1-4|TRBV6-1|.
TGTGCCAGCAGTGAATCAGGTTCGACGGTTCTCCATGAAAAACTGTTTTTT
CASSESGSTVLHEKLFF
>TRBD1|TRBJ2-5|TRBV10-3|once
TGTGCCATCAGAGGGACAGGGGGAGAGACCCAGTACTTC
CAIRGTGGETQYF
>TRBD1|TRBJ1-2|TRBV10-3|.
TGTGCCATCAGTGGCAGCGGACAGGGGGTGTTAGCTAACTATGGCTACACCTTC
CAISGSGQGVLANYGYTF
>.|TRBJ1-1|TRBV2|few
TGTGCCAGCAGTAAACAAGGAGGTGAAAAAGCTTTCTTT
CASSKQGGEKAFF
>TRBD1|TRBJ2-7|TRBV7-2|.
TGTGCCAGCAGCTCGGTCCCTACCCGCGACAGGGGCCCCTACGAGCAGTACTTC
CASSSVPTRDRGPYEQYF
>.|TRBJ1-1|TRBV27|.
TGTGCCAGCAGATCGGGGGGTCGGCACGCTGAAGCTTTCTTT
CASRSGGRHAEAFF
>.|TRBJ2-3|TRBV24-1|.
TGTGCCACTACAAACGCAGGGGACCCCACAGATACGCAGTATTTT
CATTNAGDPTDTQYF
>TRBD2|TRBJ2-3|TRBV9|few
TGTGCCAGCACCTTGTTGGGGGGGGTCACAGATACGCAGTATTTT
CASTLLGGVTDTQYF
>TRBD1|TRBJ1-2|TRBV5-8|once
TGTGCCAGCAGCTACGACAGGGGAGGGAATGGCTACACCTTC
CASSYDRGGNGYTF
>.|TRBJ1-3|TRBV7-9|.
TGTGCCAGCAACGTTATAGCCGCCAGTAGAAACACCATATATTTT
CASNVIAASRNTIYF
>.|TRBJ2-1|TRBV29-1|once
TGCAGCGTTGAAAGCCGACTAGTGAATGAGCAGTTCTTC
CSVESRLVNEQFF
>.|TRBJ1-5|TRBV11-2|.
TGTGCCAGCAGCTTAATTTCGTCTGAGCCCCAGCATTTT
CASSLISSEPQHF
>TRBD1|TRBJ1-1|TRBV9|.
TGTGCCAGCAAGGGGGCAGGCGGAAGTACTGAAGCTTTCTTT
CASKGAGGSTEAFF
>.|TRBJ2-3|TRBV5-1|.
TGCGCCAGCAGCTTACGTGGGACTGCTAGCACAGATACGCAGTATTTT
CASSLRGTASTDTQYF
>TRBD1|TRBJ2-3|TRBV27|.
TGTGCCAGCAGATATCTGGACAGGACAGATACGCAGTATTTT
CASRYLDRTDTQYF